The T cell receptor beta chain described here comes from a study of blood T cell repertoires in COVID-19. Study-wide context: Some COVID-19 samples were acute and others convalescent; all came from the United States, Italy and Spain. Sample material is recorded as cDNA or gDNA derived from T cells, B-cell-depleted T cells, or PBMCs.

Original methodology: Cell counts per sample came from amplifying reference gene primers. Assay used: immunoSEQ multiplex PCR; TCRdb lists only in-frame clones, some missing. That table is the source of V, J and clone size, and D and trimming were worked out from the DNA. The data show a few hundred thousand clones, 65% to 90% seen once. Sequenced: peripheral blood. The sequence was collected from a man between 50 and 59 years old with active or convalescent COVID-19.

This CDR3 reads CASSRERASSYEQYF. CDR3 DNA: TGTGCCAGCAGCCGTGAGCGGGCGAGCTCCTACGAGCAGTACTTC. The gene calls are TRBV6-6 and TRBJ2-7; perhaps TRBD2 as D (6 bases). The CDR3 consists of 15 residues. V dropped 6 bases and J dropped 0 bases, with 15 bases sitting between them. Germline V gene lookup returns CDR1 MNHNY and CDR2 SVGAGI (reference sequence).